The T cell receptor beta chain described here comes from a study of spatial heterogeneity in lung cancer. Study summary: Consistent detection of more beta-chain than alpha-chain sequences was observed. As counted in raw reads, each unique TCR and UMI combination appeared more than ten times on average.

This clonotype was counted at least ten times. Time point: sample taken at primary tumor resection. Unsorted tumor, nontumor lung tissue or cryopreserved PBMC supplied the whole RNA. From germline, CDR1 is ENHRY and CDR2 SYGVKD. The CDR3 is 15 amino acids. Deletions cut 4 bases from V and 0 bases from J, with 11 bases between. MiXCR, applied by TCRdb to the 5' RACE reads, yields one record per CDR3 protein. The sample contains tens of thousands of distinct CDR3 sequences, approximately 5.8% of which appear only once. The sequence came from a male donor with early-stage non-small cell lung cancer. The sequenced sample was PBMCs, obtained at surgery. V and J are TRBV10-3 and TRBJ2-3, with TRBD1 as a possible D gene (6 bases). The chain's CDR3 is CAISGAGVSTDTQYF. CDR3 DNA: TGTGCCATCAGTGGTGCAGGGGTTAGCACAGATACGCAGTATTTT.